A selection of T cell receptor beta chains follows, all from one sample in a study of T cell clones after liver transplantation. Profiled with immunoSEQ multiplex PCR; TCRdb holds only in-frame clones, not every one. This table holds around 9,100 clones, about 80% found once. The input for sequencing was CD8+ T cells from blood, taken before liver transplant. These receptors came from a human donor who received a liver transplant. The CDR3 runs from the conserved cysteine through the conserved F or W. The D gene is left open where the match is weak. Some rows have no size entry. The others give once, few or many, or a class for an expanded clone.

j_call d_call clone_size v_call cdr3_aa cdr3_nt
TRBJ1-4 - once TRBV28 CASSPAGRGEKLFF TGTGCCAGCAGTCCGGCAGGGCGAGGTGAAAAACTGTTTTTT
TRBJ2-6 - - TRBV5-6 CASSFKSGANVLTF TGTGCCAGCAGCTTCAAATCTGGGGCCAACGTCCTGACTTTC
TRBJ2-3 TRBD2 - TRBV4-2 CASSQLAGGSPDTQYF TGTGCCAGCAGCCAATTAGCGGGCGGGAGCCCAGATACGCAGTATTTT
TRBJ1-1 TRBD1 - TRBV25-1 CASSDLTRTGLNTEAFF TGTGCCAGCAGTGACCTCACTCGGACAGGGTTGAACACTGAAGCTTTCTTT
TRBJ2-7 - large TRBV9 CASSVADTGAAYEQYF TGTGCCAGCAGCGTAGCTGATACGGGGGCCGCCTACGAGCAGTACTTC
TRBJ2-1 - - TRBV9 CASSPERYEQFF TGTGCCAGCAGCCCCGAACGGTATGAGCAGTTCTTC
TRBJ1-1 TRBD1 - TRBV4-1 CASSPDRAGTEAFF TGCGCCAGCAGCCCGGACAGGGCGGGCACTGAAGCTTTCTTT
TRBJ2-3 - - TRBV7-3 CASSPLLGVTDTQYF TGTGCCAGCAGCCCGCTACTAGGAGTGACAGATACGCAGTATTTT
TRBJ1-3 - - TRBV7-2 CASSLGQTSGNTIYF TGTGCCAGCAGCTTAGGCCAGACCTCTGGAAACACCATATATTTT
TRBJ1-4 TRBD1 - TRBV16 CASSQIGNQGQRIATNEKLFF TGTGCCAGCAGCCAAATTGGCAACCAGGGACAGAGGATTGCAACTAATGAAAAACTGTTTTTT
TRBJ1-1 - once TRBV5-4 CASSLAENTEAFF TGTGCCAGCAGCTTGGCCGAGAACACTGAAGCTTTCTTT
TRBJ2-7 TRBD2 - TRBV5-6 CASSLENSGRYYEQYF TGTGCCAGCAGCTTGGAAAACAGCGGGAGGTACTACGAGCAGTACTTC
TRBJ1-6 TRBD1 - TRBV15 CATSREPSRQGNVYNSPLHF TGTGCCACCAGCAGAGAACCTTCAAGACAGGGAAATGTCTATAATTCACCCCTCCACTTT
TRBJ1-1 - - TRBV11-2 CASREGGATEAFF TGTGCCAGCAGAGAAGGGGGGGCCACTGAAGCTTTCTTT
TRBJ1-5 - few TRBV6-1 CASSGRENQPQHF TGTGCCAGCAGTGGACGGGAGAATCAGCCCCAGCATTTT
TRBJ2-7 TRBD1 few TRBV30 CAWSSGQGVNEQYF TGTGCCTGGAGTTCGGGACAGGGTGTCAACGAGCAGTACTTC
TRBJ2-7 - - TRBV28 CASTRTDILLGEQYF TGTGCCAGCACGCGGACAGATATACTACTAGGGGAACAGTACTTC